This is a list of T cell receptor beta chains from one sample in a study of blood T cell repertoires in COVID-19. Clones were read by immunoSEQ multiplex PCR, and TCRdb kept only the in-frame ones, dropping some. In the table there are about 230,000 clones, approximately 88% of which are singletons. The specimen sequenced was peripheral blood. All receptors derive from a man aged 40-55 years with acute or convalescent COVID-19. Each CDR3 is given with its conserved first and last residue. The D gene is left open where the match is weak. The size entry is marked missing in some rows and otherwise reads once, few, many or a size class.

TRBJ1-2 TRBV5-1 TRBD1 few CASSLADRQGGYTF TGCGCCAGCAGCTTGGCGGACAGGCAAGGTGGCTACACCTTC
TRBJ1-4 TRBV4-3 TRBD1 NA CASTQNNRGLREKLFF TGCGCCAGCACGCAGAATAACAGGGGGCTTCGGGAAAAACTGTTTTTT
TRBJ2-1 TRBV19 NA NA CASSRGGDRANEQFF TGTGCCAGTAGTCGGGGGGGGGACAGGGCGAATGAGCAGTTCTTC
TRBJ2-3 TRBV7-7 NA NA CASSLSGGGGEDTQYF TGTGCCAGCAGCTTGTCCGGCGGAGGGGGGGAAGATACGCAGTATTTT
TRBJ2-5 TRBV5-1 NA NA CASSLTVEETQYF TGCGCCAGCAGCTTGACAGTTGAAGAGACCCAGTACTTC
TRBJ2-1 TRBV10-1 TRBD1 NA CASSESGTEGNEQFF TGCGCCAGCAGTGAGTCTGGGACAGAGGGGAATGAGCAGTTCTTC
TRBJ2-4 TRBV6-5 NA NA CASRPLTVAKNIQYF TGTGCCAGCAGACCCCTCACAGTAGCCAAAAACATTCAGTACTTC
TRBJ2-7 TRBV7-2 NA NA CASSQDREQYF TGTGCCAGCAGCCAAGACAGAGAGCAGTACTTC
TRBJ2-7 TRBV30 NA NA CAWSVDYSSEQYF TGTGCCTGGAGTGTAGACTACAGTTCCGAGCAGTACTTC
TRBJ1-1 TRBV5-1 NA NA CASSSSQGSYTEAFF TGCGCCAGCAGCTCGTCACAGGGAAGTTACACTGAAGCTTTCTTT
TRBJ2-1 TRBV11-3 TRBD2 NA CASSQGEGSYNEQFF TGTGCCAGCAGCCAAGGGGAGGGCTCCTACAATGAGCAGTTCTTC
TRBJ1-2 TRBV6-1 TRBD1 NA CASSEIGTGPVGYTF TGTGCCAGCAGTGAAATTGGGACAGGCCCTGTCGGCTACACCTTC
TRBJ1-4 TRBV19 NA NA CASSPGGSGALNEKLFF TGTGCCAGTAGTCCCGGTGGGTCAGGGGCCTTAAATGAAAAACTGTTTTTT
TRBJ1-1 TRBV18 NA NA CASSPNGNTEAFF TGTGCCAGCTCACCCAACGGTAACACTGAAGCTTTCTTT
TRBJ2-7 TRBV7-9 TRBD2 few CASSEPGLATHEQYF TGTGCCAGCAGCGAGCCGGGACTAGCCACACACGAGCAGTACTTC
TRBJ1-3 TRBV7-8 NA NA CASQLGTVSGNTIYF TGTGCCAGCCAACTGGGCACAGTCTCTGGAAACACCATATATTTT
TRBJ1-2 TRBV27 NA NA CASSLSSGANYGYTF TGTGCCAGCAGTTTATCGTCGGGAGCTAACTATGGCTACACCTTC
TRBJ2-1 TRBV11-2 NA NA CASSLLRAYNEQFF TGTGCCAGCAGCTTATTGAGAGCCTACAATGAGCAGTTCTTC
TRBJ2-7 TRBV25-1 TRBD1 NA CASSKTGGYEQYF TGTGCCAGCAGTAAGACAGGGGGGTACGAGCAGTACTTC
TRBJ2-1 TRBV3-1/TRBV3-2 NA NA CASSLLGDLGDEQFF TGTGCCAGCAGCCTCCTCGGGGATCTCGGCGATGAGCAGTTCTTC
TRBJ1-4 TRBV28 NA once CASRGSGLANEKLFF TGTGCCAGCCGGGGGTCTGGGTTGGCTAATGAAAAACTGTTTTTT
TRBJ1-4 TRBV19 NA NA CASSSRKHRDEKLFF TGTGCCAGTAGTTCCCGAAAACACAGGGATGAAAAACTGTTTTTT
TRBJ2-1 TRBV6-5 TRBD1 NA CASSYSDRGPYNEQFF TGTGCCAGCAGTTACTCGGACAGGGGGCCCTACAATGAGCAGTTCTTC
TRBJ1-3 TRBV30 NA NA CAWSVGQANSGNTIYF TGTGCCTGGAGTGTGGGCCAGGCTAACTCTGGAAACACCATATATTTT
TRBJ2-7 TRBV7-2 TRBD1 NA CASSFGQGSYEQYF TGTGCCAGCAGCTTTGGACAGGGCTCCTACGAGCAGTACTTC
TRBJ1-3 TRBV7-6 NA NA CASSTNPGQFSGNTIYF TGTGCCAGCAGCACGAACCCCGGACAGTTTTCTGGAAACACCATATATTTT
TRBJ1-3 TRBV10-3 NA NA CAIQGGVGNTIYF TGTGCCATTCAAGGAGGGGTAGGAAACACCATATATTTT
TRBJ1-5 TRBV7-2 NA NA CASSLGGKPQHF TGTGCCAGCAGCTTAGGCGGGAAGCCCCAGCATTTT
TRBJ1-5 TRBV6-2/TRBV6-3 NA NA CASSYTAEGQPQHF TGTGCCAGCAGTTACACAGCGGAGGGTCAGCCCCAGCATTTT
TRBJ2-1 TRBV3-1/TRBV3-2 TRBD2 NA CASSPGLAESYNEQFF TGTGCCAGCAGCCCAGGACTAGCGGAGTCCTACAATGAGCAGTTCTTC
TRBJ1-5 TRBV4-3 NA NA CASSQYRDQPQHF TGCGCCAGCAGCCAATACAGGGATCAGCCCCAGCATTTT
TRBJ2-7 TRBV5-1 NA NA CASSFSKDKPYEQYF TGCGCCAGCAGCTTTTCAAAGGACAAACCCTACGAGCAGTACTTC
TRBJ1-1 TRBV3-1/TRBV3-2 NA NA CASSQVPNGYTEAFF TGTGCCAGCAGCCAAGTTCCCAACGGGTACACTGAAGCTTTCTTT
TRBJ1-2 TRBV18 TRBD1 NA CASSPAIRDRVYGYTF TGTGCCAGCTCACCGGCGATCCGGGACAGGGTCTATGGCTACACCTTC
TRBJ1-4 TRBV11-2 NA NA CASSLDDWAPQLFF TGTGCCAGCAGCTTAGACGATTGGGCCCCCCAACTGTTTTTT
TRBJ2-7 TRBV4-1 TRBD1 NA CASSQGTVSFYEQYF TGCGCCAGCAGCCAGGGGACAGTTTCTTTCTACGAGCAGTACTTC
TRBJ2-1 TRBV9 TRBD2 NA CASSVWTSGTYNEQFF TGTGCCAGCAGCGTATGGACTAGCGGGACCTACAATGAGCAGTTCTTC
TRBJ2-1 TRBV3-1/TRBV3-2 TRBD2 NA CASSPRLAGYNNEQFF TGTGCCAGCAGCCCCAGACTAGCGGGATACAACAATGAGCAGTTCTTC
TRBJ1-2 TRBV25-1 NA NA CASSEVLNYGYTF TGTGCCAGCAGTGAAGTCCTCAACTATGGCTACACCTTC